This T cell receptor (beta chain) originates from a study of cytomegalovirus exposure and HLA in healthy donors. In the study overall: A subsequent analysis reported that the 120 validation repertoires were produced on the same platform that had also been used for the 666 first-cohort repertoires. Study outcomes and limitations: Most TCR sequences proved rare, with some public TCRs found in many donors. Some TCR beta chains (roughly 150 of them) were listed as cytomegalovirus-associated. Confirmation in vitro established that a few CMV-associated chains were specific for CMV antigens.

The V and J ends lost 1 base and 5 bases respectively, with 7 bases between them. This CDR3 contains 14 residues. CDR1 and CDR2 (germline): SGHRS, YFSETQ. With regard to this clone: The antigen is unknown.

Using immunoSEQ multiplex PCR, the repertoire was profiled, and TCRdb retains in-frame clones only, with some absent. The table shows fewer than 200,000 clones, with 86% occurring only once. The TCR comes from a man aged 30 to 39 in good health and CMV-seropositive. The chain combines TRBV5-1 with TRBJ1-6, with D tentatively TRBD1 (5 bases). Sequencing was performed on PBMCs. CDR3 nucleotides: TGCGCCAGCAGCTTGAGACAGAATAATTCACCCCTCCACTTT. Encoded protein: CASSLRQNNSPLHF.